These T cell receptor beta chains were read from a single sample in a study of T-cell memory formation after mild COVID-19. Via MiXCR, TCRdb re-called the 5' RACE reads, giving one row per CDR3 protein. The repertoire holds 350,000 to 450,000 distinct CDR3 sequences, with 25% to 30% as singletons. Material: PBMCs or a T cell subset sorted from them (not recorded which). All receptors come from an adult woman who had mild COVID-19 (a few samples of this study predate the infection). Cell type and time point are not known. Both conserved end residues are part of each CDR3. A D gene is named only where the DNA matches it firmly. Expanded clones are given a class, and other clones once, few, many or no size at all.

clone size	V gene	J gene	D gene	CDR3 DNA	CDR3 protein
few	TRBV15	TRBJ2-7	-	TGTGCCACCAGCAGCTGGACATCCAGCTCCTACGAGCAGTACTTC	CATSSWTSSSYEQYF
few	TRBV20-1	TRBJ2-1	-	TGCAGTGCTAGAGGCCGGGACGGCACCTACAATGAGCAGTTCTTC	CSARGRDGTYNEQFF
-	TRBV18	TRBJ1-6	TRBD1	TGTGCCAGCTCTATCGACAGGGGGGATTCACCCCTCCACTTT	CASSIDRGDSPLHF
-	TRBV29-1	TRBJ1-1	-	TGCAGCGTTGAGATACTGAACACTGAAGCTTTCTTT	CSVEILNTEAFF
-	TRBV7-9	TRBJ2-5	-	TGTGCCAGCAGCTCCGGGCTTCTTGGAGAGACCCAGTACTTC	CASSSGLLGETQYF
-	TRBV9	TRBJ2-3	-	TGTGCCAGCAGCCCGACGGACACCGCGGGCACAGATACGCAGTATTTT	CASSPTDTAGTDTQYF
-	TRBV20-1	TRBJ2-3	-	TGCAGTGCCCTTTGGGATACGCAGTATTTT	CSALWDTQYF
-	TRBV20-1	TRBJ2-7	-	TGCAGTGCTAGAGTGGGGGGCGCAGGCTACGAGCAGTACTTC	CSARVGGAGYEQYF
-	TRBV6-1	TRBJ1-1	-	TGTGCCAGCAGTTTAGGGGCCCAGAACACTGAAGCTTTCTTT	CASSLGAQNTEAFF
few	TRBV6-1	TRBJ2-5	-	TGTGCCGAGGGTCAAGAGACCCAGTACTTC	CAEGQETQYF
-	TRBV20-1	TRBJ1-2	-	TGCAGTGCTACACAACTTCGTGGGGTCGGGAATGGCTACACCTTC	CSATQLRGVGNGYTF
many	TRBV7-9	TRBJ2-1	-	TGTGCCAGCAGCCCTACGGACAGTTACAATGAGCAGTTCTTC	CASSPTDSYNEQFF
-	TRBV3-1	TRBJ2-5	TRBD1	TGTGCCAGCAGCCAAGATGGCAGGGGGAAAGAGACCCAGTACTTC	CASSQDGRGKETQYF
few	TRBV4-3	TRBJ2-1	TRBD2	TGCGCCAGCAGCCAAGAAGCCCCTAGGGCTAGCGGGCTTTTTAATGAGCAGTTCTTC	CASSQEAPRASGLFNEQFF
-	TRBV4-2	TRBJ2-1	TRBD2	TGTGCCAGCAGCCAGAGCGGGGGGGACTACAATGAGCAGTTCTTC	CASSQSGGDYNEQFF
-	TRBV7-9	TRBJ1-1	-	TGTGCCAGCAGCCCCCCCACAGTTGAAGCTTTCTTT	CASSPPTVEAFF
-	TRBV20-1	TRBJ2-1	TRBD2	TGCAGTGCTAGAGAGCGGGAGATCTCCTACAATGAGCAGTTCTTC	CSAREREISYNEQFF
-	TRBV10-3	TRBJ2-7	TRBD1	TGTGCCATCAGTGAGGGGACAGACGATTACGAGCAGTACTTC	CAISEGTDDYEQYF
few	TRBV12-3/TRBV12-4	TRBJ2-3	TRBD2	TGTGCCAGCAGTTTCGGCGGGAGTCGCACAGATACGCAGTATTTT	CASSFGGSRTDTQYF
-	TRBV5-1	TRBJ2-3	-	TGCGCCAGCAGCTTTAGGCGCAGGGGCACAGATACGCAGTATTTT	CASSFRRRGTDTQYF
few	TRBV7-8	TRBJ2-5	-	TGTGCCAGCAGCCTTATAGCGTCGTTCGTTGCGGAAGAGACCCAGTACTTC	CASSLIASFVAEETQYF
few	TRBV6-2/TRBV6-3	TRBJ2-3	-	TGTGCCAGCAAGCGCACTAGGGCAGATACGCAGTATTTT	CASKRTRADTQYF
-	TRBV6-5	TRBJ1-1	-	TGTGCCAGCAGTAAGCGGGTCGGGAACACTGAAGCTTTCTTT	CASSKRVGNTEAFF
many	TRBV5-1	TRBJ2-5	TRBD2	TGCGCCAGTCGACTAGCAGAGACCCAGTACTTC	CASRLAETQYF
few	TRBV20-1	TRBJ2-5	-	TGCAGTGCTAGAGATGGAGGGACCCAAGAGACCCAGTACTTC	CSARDGGTQETQYF
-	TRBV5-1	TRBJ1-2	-	TGCGCCAGCAGCTTGGCCCCAGGGTCGGGCTATGGCTACACCTTC	CASSLAPGSGYGYTF
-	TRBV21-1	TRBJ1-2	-	TGTGCCAGCAGCAAAGTCGGAAAGTCAGGGGCCCCCTTCTATGGCTACACCTTC	CASSKVGKSGAPFYGYTF
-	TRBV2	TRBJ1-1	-	TGTGCCAGCAGTGGGGCCGACACTGAAGCTTTCTTT	CASSGADTEAFF
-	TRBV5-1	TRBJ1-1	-	TGCGCCAGCGGAGCCGTGAACACTGAAGCTTTCTTT	CASGAVNTEAFF
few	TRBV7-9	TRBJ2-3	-	TGTGCCAGCAGCCCCCGAGGTGTGGGTACAGATACGCAGTATTTT	CASSPRGVGTDTQYF
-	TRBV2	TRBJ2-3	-	TGTGCCAGCAGGGAGGCTGCTTACACAGATACGCAGTATTTT	CASREAAYTDTQYF
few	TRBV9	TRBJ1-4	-	TGTGCCAGCAGCGTAGAGTCGGCTACCTCTGGAAAACTGTTTTTT	CASSVESATSGKLFF
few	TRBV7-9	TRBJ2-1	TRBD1	TGTGCCAGCAGCCCCGGACAGGGACATCAGTTCTTC	CASSPGQGHQFF
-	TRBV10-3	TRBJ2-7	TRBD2	TGTGCCATCAGTGAGTCCGCGGGAAGACTAGCGGGGAGCTCCTACGAGCAGTACTTC	CAISESAGRLAGSSYEQYF
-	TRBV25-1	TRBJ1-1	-	TGTGCCAGCAGTGTGGGCAGTACGGCTTTCTTT	CASSVGSTAFF
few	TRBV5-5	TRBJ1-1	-	TGTGCCAGCAGCTTGGTGACAGGAGGCAACGGGAGGGCTTTCTTT	CASSLVTGGNGRAFF
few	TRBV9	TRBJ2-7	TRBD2	TGTGCCAGCAGCGGTGGGACTAGTTTCCACGAGCAGTACTTC	CASSGGTSFHEQYF
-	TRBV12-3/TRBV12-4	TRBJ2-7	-	TGTGCCAGCAGTTTACTGGTCGCTACGGGGGAGCAGTACTTC	CASSLLVATGEQYF
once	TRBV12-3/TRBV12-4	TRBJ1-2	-	TGTGCCAGCACCGCCCGGACAGTCTATGGCTACACCTTC	CASTARTVYGYTF
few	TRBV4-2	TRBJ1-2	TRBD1	TGTGCCAGCAGCCCGGGACAGGGGCCCCCTCTCGGCTACACCTTC	CASSPGQGPPLGYTF